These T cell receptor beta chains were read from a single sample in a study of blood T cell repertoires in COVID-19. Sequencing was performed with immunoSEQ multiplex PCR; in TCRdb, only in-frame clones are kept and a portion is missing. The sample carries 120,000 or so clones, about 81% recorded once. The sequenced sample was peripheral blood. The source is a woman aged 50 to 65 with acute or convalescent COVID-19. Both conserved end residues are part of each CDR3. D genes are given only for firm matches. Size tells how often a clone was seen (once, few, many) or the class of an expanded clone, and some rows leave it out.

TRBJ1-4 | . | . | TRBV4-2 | TGTGCCAGCAGCCAGGGCGGGGGTCCAGAAAAACTGTTTTTT | CASSQGGGPEKLFF
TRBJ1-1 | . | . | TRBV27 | TGTGCCAGCAGGGACTATATGAACACTGAAGCTTTCTTT | CASRDYMNTEAFF
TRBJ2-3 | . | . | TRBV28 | TGTGCCAGCAGACCCAACCCGGGACTCGTTCTGGATACGCAGTATTTT | CASRPNPGLVLDTQYF
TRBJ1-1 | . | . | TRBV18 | TGTGCCAGCTCACCACGGACAAACACTGAAGCTTTCTTT | CASSPRTNTEAFF
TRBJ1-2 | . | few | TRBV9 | TGTGCCAGCAGTGAGACAGTTAACTATGGCTACACCTTC | CASSETVNYGYTF
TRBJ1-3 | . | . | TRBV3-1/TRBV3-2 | TGTGCCAGCAGCCAAGGTGCAGGGTCTGGAAACACCATATATTTT | CASSQGAGSGNTIYF
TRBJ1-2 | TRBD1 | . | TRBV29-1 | TGCAGCGCCGGGACAGGGAGTCTCTATGGCTACACCTTC | CSAGTGSLYGYTF
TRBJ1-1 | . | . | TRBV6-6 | TGTGCCAGCAGTTACTCCCGGGTTGGAACTGAAGCTTTCTTT | CASSYSRVGTEAFF
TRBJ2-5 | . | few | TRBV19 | TGTGCCAGTAGCAGAACAGGAGAGGGAGGCGAGACCCAGTACTTC | CASSRTGEGGETQYF
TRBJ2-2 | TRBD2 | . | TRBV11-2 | TGTGCCAGCAGCTTAGTCTCGGGGGGCACCGGGGAGCTGTTTTTT | CASSLVSGGTGELFF
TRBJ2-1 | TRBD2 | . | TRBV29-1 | TGCAGCGGTGGTCCTAGCGGGAGTATCAATGAGCAGTTCTTC | CSGGPSGSINEQFF
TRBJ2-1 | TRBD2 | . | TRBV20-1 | TGCAGTGCTAGGGGAGGGGTTGAGCAGTTCTTC | CSARGGVEQFF
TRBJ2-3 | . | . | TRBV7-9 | TGTGCCAGCAGCTTAGGGGGAGAGGGCACAGATACGCAGTATTTT | CASSLGGEGTDTQYF
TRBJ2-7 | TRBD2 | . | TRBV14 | TGTGCCAGCAGCTCGCGGGTAGCGGGAAGGGGGTACGAGCAGTACTTC | CASSSRVAGRGYEQYF
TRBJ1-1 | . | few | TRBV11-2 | TGTGCCAGCAGCTTAGATCCTCCCCTGAACACTGAAGCTTTCTTT | CASSLDPPLNTEAFF
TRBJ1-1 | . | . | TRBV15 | TGTGCCACCAGCAGAGATATACAGGGATCAGGCACTGAAGCTTTCTTT | CATSRDIQGSGTEAFF
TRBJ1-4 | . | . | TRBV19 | TGTGCCAGTAGTATCATCGGTCCAACTAATGAAAAACTGTTTTTT | CASSIIGPTNEKLFF
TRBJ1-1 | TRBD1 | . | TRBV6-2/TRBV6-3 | TGTGCCAGCAGTCTAGGGACAGGGAGATCTGAAGCTTTCTTT | CASSLGTGRSEAFF
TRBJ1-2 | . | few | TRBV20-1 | TGCAGTGCTGGGCGGGCGGATGGCTACACCTTC | CSAGRADGYTF
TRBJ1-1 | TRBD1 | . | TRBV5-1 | TGCGCCAGCAGCCGAAAGGGGGCAGGGGTCACTGAAGCTTTCTTT | CASSRKGAGVTEAFF
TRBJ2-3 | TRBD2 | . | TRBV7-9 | TGTGCCAGCAGCTCCTGGACTAGCGGGAGGGGCACGGATACGCAGTATTTT | CASSSWTSGRGTDTQYF
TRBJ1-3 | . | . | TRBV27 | TGTGCCAGCTGCGCGACTTATTACCCGCCTGGAAACACCATATATTTT | CASCATYYPPGNTIYF
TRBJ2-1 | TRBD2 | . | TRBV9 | TGTGCCAGCAGCACCACTAGCGGGAGGTCGACCTCCTACAATGAGCAGTTCTTC | CASSTTSGRSTSYNEQFF
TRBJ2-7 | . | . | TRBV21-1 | TGTGCCAGCAGCCACGAGTCTAGGCTAGGGGCCTACGAGCAGTACTTC | CASSHESRLGAYEQYF
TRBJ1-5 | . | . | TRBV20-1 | TGCAGTGCTAGTTCCCCCTCCGGTCAGCCCCAGCATTTT | CSASSPSGQPQHF
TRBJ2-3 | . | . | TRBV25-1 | TGTGCCAGCAGTGAAGCCTTCACAGGGAAAGCAGATACGCAGTATTTT | CASSEAFTGKADTQYF
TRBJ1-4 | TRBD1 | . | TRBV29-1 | TGCAGCGTTCGACAGGGGCGGGGAGAAAAACTGTTTTTT | CSVRQGRGEKLFF